This T cell receptor beta chain was recorded in a study of blood T cells in healthy people across ages. With respect to this clonotype: Its antigen is not known.

A sample-barcoded 5' primer and a J-beta primer mix were used in a second PCR of roughly 7 to 11 cycles. TCRdb recomputed calls from the 5' RACE reads with MiXCR, one row per CDR3 protein. Here the sample spans about 930,000 distinct CDR3 sequences, about 28% being singletons. The CDR3 totals 13 residues. The germline gives CDR1 DFQATT, CDR2 SNEGSKA (reference sequence). The V end lost 1 base, the J end lost 6 bases, and 9 bases lay between the germline ends. Study-wide points: The unsorted PBMCs prevented any conclusive comparison of naive versus antigen-experienced cells.

Separately, the same data were catalogued under a study of T cells of mothers and their children. From that paper: Sequencing got over 8 million TCR beta CDR3 reads from each mother and about 2.9 million from each child. Comparable shaping of TCR recombination output by thymic selection was observed in related and unrelated pairs. Overlap ran slightly, non-significantly higher for related than unrelated mother-child pairs.

Sequenced material: blood. The chain has TRBV20-1 and TRBJ1-4; maybe TRBD1 (6 bases). This TCR was recovered from a woman in her forties in good health. The chain's CDR3 is CSARAGGDEKLFF. The CDR3 nucleotides are TGCAGTGCTAGAGCCGGGGGCGATGAAAAACTGTTTTTT.